This is a list of T cell receptor beta chains from one sample in a study of human T cells and chemical hapten exposure. TCRdb reprocessed the RACE reads via MiXCR and lists one record per CDR3 protein. The sample carries about 76,000 distinct CDR3 sequences, about an eighth recorded once. Sequencing used whole blood, obtained in connection with sensitization to the hapten diphenylcyclopropenone (DPC). Receptors originate from a woman aged 45 to 65 with alopecia areata. Some clones in this sample may be carry-over from other donors' samples. The CDR3 runs from the conserved cysteine through the conserved F or W. A D gene is named only where the DNA matches it firmly. Clone size appears in some rows only: once, few, many, or a class for an expanded clone.

J gene: TRBJ2-7
D gene: NA
clone size: few
V gene: TRBV20-1
CDR3 DNA: TGCAGTGCCCAGGCCTTGACAGGACGAGGCGAGCAGTACTTC
CDR3 protein: CSAQALTGRGEQYF

J gene: TRBJ2-7
D gene: NA
clone size: many
V gene: TRBV3-1
CDR3 DNA: TGTGCCAGCAGCCAAGCTTACCGGGACTACGAGCAGTACTTC
CDR3 protein: CASSQAYRDYEQYF

J gene: TRBJ2-1
D gene: TRBD1
clone size: NA
V gene: TRBV2
CDR3 DNA: TGTGCCAGCATCTCGGGACAGTTGGACAATGAGCAGTTCTTC
CDR3 protein: CASISGQLDNEQFF

J gene: TRBJ2-1
D gene: TRBD2
clone size: few
V gene: TRBV11-3
CDR3 DNA: TGTGCCAGCAGCTTCCGGGGACTAGCGGGAGACAATGAGCAGTTCTTC
CDR3 protein: CASSFRGLAGDNEQFF

J gene: TRBJ2-3
D gene: TRBD2
clone size: many
V gene: TRBV7-9
CDR3 DNA: TGTGCCAGCAGCCTGGGACTAGCGATAAGCACAGATACGCAGTATTTT
CDR3 protein: CASSLGLAISTDTQYF

J gene: TRBJ1-1
D gene: NA
clone size: NA
V gene: TRBV5-1
CDR3 DNA: TGCGCCAGCAGATTGGGCCTAACACGTAACACTGAAGCTTTCTTT
CDR3 protein: CASRLGLTRNTEAFF

J gene: TRBJ1-1
D gene: NA
clone size: NA
V gene: TRBV3-1
CDR3 DNA: TGTGCCAGCAGCCACGAGGTAGTGAACACTGAAGCTTTCTTT
CDR3 protein: CASSHEVVNTEAFF

J gene: TRBJ2-1
D gene: TRBD1
clone size: NA
V gene: TRBV7-3
CDR3 DNA: TGTGCCAGCGGACAGGGTTCTTACAATGAGCAGTTCTTC
CDR3 protein: CASGQGSYNEQFF

J gene: TRBJ2-2
D gene: NA
clone size: many
V gene: TRBV18
CDR3 DNA: TGTGCCAGCTCACCAAAGCTAGCGCTCAACACCGGGGAGCTGTTTTTT
CDR3 protein: CASSPKLALNTGELFF

J gene: TRBJ2-1
D gene: TRBD2
clone size: many
V gene: TRBV5-1
CDR3 DNA: TGCGCCAGCAGCTTGGCCGCTAGCGGGAGGGTCGGGGGCGGTGAGCAGTTCTTC
CDR3 protein: CASSLAASGRVGGGEQFF

J gene: TRBJ2-2
D gene: NA
clone size: many
V gene: TRBV4-2
CDR3 DNA: TGTGCCAGCAGCCAAGAATGGGTGGGGGTACCCGGGGAGCTGTTTTTT
CDR3 protein: CASSQEWVGVPGELFF

J gene: TRBJ2-1
D gene: NA
clone size: many
V gene: TRBV15
CDR3 DNA: TGTGCCACCAGCAGAGCCCGACCTTTGGTAACCCTTATCCATGAGCAGTTCTTC
CDR3 protein: CATSRARPLVTLIHEQFF

J gene: TRBJ2-1
D gene: NA
clone size: few
V gene: TRBV20-1
CDR3 DNA: TGCAGTGCAAACGGACGGTTTGAGCAGTTCTTC
CDR3 protein: CSANGRFEQFF

J gene: TRBJ2-1
D gene: NA
clone size: few
V gene: TRBV11-1
CDR3 DNA: TGTGCCAGCAGCCGCGCTTATGAGCAGTTCTTC
CDR3 protein: CASSRAYEQFF

J gene: TRBJ2-1
D gene: TRBD2
clone size: many
V gene: TRBV7-2
CDR3 DNA: TGTGCCAGCAGCCTCTCAGGCGGGAGGGTGCTGTATGAGCAGTTCTTC
CDR3 protein: CASSLSGGRVLYEQFF

J gene: TRBJ2-1
D gene: NA
clone size: many
V gene: TRBV11-2
CDR3 DNA: TGTGCCAGCAGCTTCCAGGACAGCTCCTACAATGAGCAGTTCTTC
CDR3 protein: CASSFQDSSYNEQFF

J gene: TRBJ2-7
D gene: TRBD2
clone size: many
V gene: TRBV29-1
CDR3 DNA: TGCAGCGGGGGGGACCTAGCGGGAGGTAGCGAGCAGTACTTC
CDR3 protein: CSGGDLAGGSEQYF

J gene: TRBJ1-2
D gene: NA
clone size: few
V gene: TRBV19
CDR3 DNA: TGTGCCAGTAGTATCTCTAACTATGGCTACACCTTC
CDR3 protein: CASSISNYGYTF

J gene: TRBJ2-3
D gene: NA
clone size: NA
V gene: TRBV7-9
CDR3 DNA: TGTGCCAGCAGCTTGAGGGACCAAGTGGATACGCAGTATTTT
CDR3 protein: CASSLRDQVDTQYF

J gene: TRBJ2-3
D gene: NA
clone size: NA
V gene: TRBV5-1
CDR3 DNA: TGCGCCAGCAGCTTGTCTCGATTTCCTAGCACAGATACGCAGTATTTT
CDR3 protein: CASSLSRFPSTDTQYF

J gene: TRBJ1-5
D gene: NA
clone size: few
V gene: TRBV20-1
CDR3 DNA: TGCAGTGCTAGTAACTACCCCGGGGCACTTCAGCCCCAGCATTTT
CDR3 protein: CSASNYPGALQPQHF

J gene: TRBJ1-6
D gene: NA
clone size: many
V gene: TRBV30
CDR3 DNA: TGTGCCTGGAGTGCGTCAGACGGCCATAATTCACCCCTCCACTTT
CDR3 protein: CAWSASDGHNSPLHF

J gene: TRBJ2-2
D gene: NA
clone size: NA
V gene: TRBV2
CDR3 DNA: TGTGCCAGCAGTGGGGTGGGAGTTGGTACCGGGGAGCTGTTTTTT
CDR3 protein: CASSGVGVGTGELFF

J gene: TRBJ1-2
D gene: NA
clone size: many
V gene: TRBV29-1
CDR3 DNA: TGCAGCGTTGCCGGTGCGGCGGGGAACTATGGCTACACCTTC
CDR3 protein: CSVAGAAGNYGYTF

J gene: TRBJ2-2
D gene: TRBD2
clone size: many
V gene: TRBV4-2
CDR3 DNA: TGTGCCAGCAGCCAAGACCTGGGACTAGCGGGAGTCGGCGGGGAGCTGTTTTTT
CDR3 protein: CASSQDLGLAGVGGELFF

J gene: TRBJ2-1
D gene: NA
clone size: many
V gene: TRBV10-1
CDR3 DNA: TGCGCCAGCAGTAGGGCAGGGTTAGCTTCAAGCAAAACCCTGAAAAATGAGCAGTTCTTC
CDR3 protein: CASSRAGLASSKTLKNEQFF

J gene: TRBJ2-1
D gene: NA
clone size: many
V gene: TRBV20-1
CDR3 DNA: TGCAGTGCTAGTTGGGAGAGCTCCTACAATGAGCAGTTCTTC
CDR3 protein: CSASWESSYNEQFF

J gene: TRBJ1-5
D gene: TRBD1
clone size: NA
V gene: TRBV6-5
CDR3 DNA: TGTGCCAGCAGTTACTCCAGGGGGGATCAGCCCCAGCATTTT
CDR3 protein: CASSYSRGDQPQHF

J gene: TRBJ2-6
D gene: TRBD1
clone size: many
V gene: TRBV19
CDR3 DNA: TGTGCCAGTAGTAGCAGGGACAGCTCTTCCCTCTCGGGGGCCAACGTCCTGACTTTC
CDR3 protein: CASSSRDSSSLSGANVLTF

J gene: TRBJ2-3
D gene: NA
clone size: NA
V gene: TRBV20-1
CDR3 DNA: TGCAGTGCTTTCCATGGTATGGGGGATACGCAGTATTTT
CDR3 protein: CSAFHGMGDTQYF

J gene: TRBJ1-1
D gene: NA
clone size: many
V gene: TRBV29-1
CDR3 DNA: TGCAGCGTGGGTTTCCCCCGATTGAACACTGAAGCTTTCTTT
CDR3 protein: CSVGFPRLNTEAFF

J gene: TRBJ1-5
D gene: NA
clone size: few
V gene: TRBV6-1
CDR3 DNA: TGTGCCAGCAGTTCCCCCGGAGGAGTCAATCAGCCCCAGCATTTT
CDR3 protein: CASSSPGGVNQPQHF

J gene: TRBJ1-3
D gene: TRBD1
clone size: NA
V gene: TRBV5-1
CDR3 DNA: TGCGCCAGCAGCTTGAGGACAGGAAGCGGACTCTCTGGAAACACCATATATTTT
CDR3 protein: CASSLRTGSGLSGNTIYF

J gene: TRBJ1-1
D gene: NA
clone size: few
V gene: TRBV21-1
CDR3 DNA: TGTGCCAGCAGCCCCCCTGACAGGGCCTACACTGAAGCTTTCTTT
CDR3 protein: CASSPPDRAYTEAFF

J gene: TRBJ1-4
D gene: NA
clone size: NA
V gene: TRBV28
CDR3 DNA: TGTGCCAGCAGTTCCCCAACAGAAAAACTGTTTTTT
CDR3 protein: CASSSPTEKLFF

J gene: TRBJ2-1
D gene: TRBD2
clone size: many
V gene: TRBV6-2/TRBV6-3
CDR3 DNA: TGTGCCAGCAGTTTCGCCGGGACTAGCGGGAGGAAGAATGAGCAGTTCTTC
CDR3 protein: CASSFAGTSGRKNEQFF

J gene: TRBJ2-7
D gene: TRBD2
clone size: few
V gene: TRBV11-2
CDR3 DNA: TGTGCCAGCAGCCCCTTACTAGCGGGGGGATCCTACGAGCAGTACTTC
CDR3 protein: CASSPLLAGGSYEQYF

J gene: TRBJ2-7
D gene: TRBD1
clone size: NA
V gene: TRBV18
CDR3 DNA: TGTGCCAGCTCACCTGGGATGGACAGGGCTAGCGAGCAGTACTTC
CDR3 protein: CASSPGMDRASEQYF

J gene: TRBJ2-3
D gene: NA
clone size: many
V gene: TRBV29-1
CDR3 DNA: TGCAGCGTTGAAGATCAGCAAGATACGCAGTATTTT
CDR3 protein: CSVEDQQDTQYF

J gene: TRBJ1-2
D gene: TRBD1
clone size: NA
V gene: TRBV10-3
CDR3 DNA: TGTGCCATCAGTACGCAACCAGGGGGTATTAGAGGCTACACCTTC
CDR3 protein: CAISTQPGGIRGYTF

J gene: TRBJ2-1
D gene: TRBD2
clone size: NA
V gene: TRBV10-2
CDR3 DNA: TGCGCCAGCACCCTAGCGGGACGAAATGAGCAGTTCTTC
CDR3 protein: CASTLAGRNEQFF

J gene: TRBJ2-4
D gene: NA
clone size: few
V gene: TRBV20-1
CDR3 DNA: TGCAGTGCTAGTTCGTGGATGGGAAACATTCAGTACTTC
CDR3 protein: CSASSWMGNIQYF

J gene: TRBJ2-1
D gene: NA
clone size: few
V gene: TRBV10-3
CDR3 DNA: TGTGCCATCAGCGAGTCTATGGGGGCCGATGAGCAGTTCTTC
CDR3 protein: CAISESMGADEQFF

J gene: TRBJ2-1
D gene: TRBD2
clone size: few
V gene: TRBV12-3/TRBV12-4
CDR3 DNA: TGTGCCAGCAGCCCCGGGACTAGCGCCTACAATGAGCAGTTCTTC
CDR3 protein: CASSPGTSAYNEQFF

J gene: TRBJ2-1
D gene: TRBD2
clone size: many
V gene: TRBV3-1
CDR3 DNA: TGTGCCAGCAGCCAAGAGTCGGGCGGCGGGAGTTTATTCGGCGGTGAGCAGTTCTTC
CDR3 protein: CASSQESGGGSLFGGEQFF

J gene: TRBJ2-6
D gene: TRBD1
clone size: few
V gene: TRBV5-1
CDR3 DNA: TGCGCCAGCAGCCCTAGGACAGGGGGGCAGTCTGGGGCCAACGTCCTGACTTTC
CDR3 protein: CASSPRTGGQSGANVLTF

J gene: TRBJ2-2
D gene: NA
clone size: many
V gene: TRBV5-1
CDR3 DNA: TGCGCCAGCAGCTTGGACGGGAGGAACACCGGGGAGCTGTTTTTT
CDR3 protein: CASSLDGRNTGELFF

J gene: TRBJ1-3
D gene: NA
clone size: many
V gene: TRBV18
CDR3 DNA: TGTGCCAGCTCCCCCTCGGGGGAAAACTCTGGAAACACCATATATTTT
CDR3 protein: CASSPSGENSGNTIYF

J gene: TRBJ2-3
D gene: NA
clone size: NA
V gene: TRBV2
CDR3 DNA: TGTGCCAGCAGCCTACCCCCGGGACATACGCAGTATTTT
CDR3 protein: CASSLPPGHTQYF

J gene: TRBJ1-1
D gene: NA
clone size: many
V gene: TRBV7-9
CDR3 DNA: TGTGCCAGCAGCCACGCAGGGGCCAGGACTGAAGCTTTCTTT
CDR3 protein: CASSHAGARTEAFF

J gene: TRBJ2-7
D gene: TRBD2
clone size: few
V gene: TRBV20-1
CDR3 DNA: TGCAGTGCCCGGACTAGCGGGAGGAAGGAGCAGTACTTC
CDR3 protein: CSARTSGRKEQYF

J gene: TRBJ1-1
D gene: NA
clone size: few
V gene: TRBV12-3/TRBV12-4
CDR3 DNA: TGTGCCAGCAGTTTGGGCAGGGCGAACACTGAAGCTTTCTTT
CDR3 protein: CASSLGRANTEAFF

J gene: TRBJ1-2
D gene: NA
clone size: NA
V gene: TRBV29-1
CDR3 DNA: TGCAGCGTTGAAGGAGGAGGCGTCGACTATGGCTACACCTTC
CDR3 protein: CSVEGGGVDYGYTF

J gene: TRBJ1-1
D gene: NA
clone size: many
V gene: TRBV20-1
CDR3 DNA: TGCAGTGCTAGCCCTGGGGTTGTCAGCACTGAAGCTTTCTTT
CDR3 protein: CSASPGVVSTEAFF

J gene: TRBJ2-5
D gene: NA
clone size: few
V gene: TRBV19
CDR3 DNA: TGTGCCAGTAGTTCGTCGGGGCAAGAGACCCAGTACTTC
CDR3 protein: CASSSSGQETQYF

J gene: TRBJ1-5
D gene: NA
clone size: many
V gene: TRBV12-3/TRBV12-4
CDR3 DNA: TGTGCCAGCAGTTTACAGTTGATTAATCAGCCCCAGCATTTT
CDR3 protein: CASSLQLINQPQHF

J gene: TRBJ1-5
D gene: TRBD1
clone size: many
V gene: TRBV7-2
CDR3 DNA: TGTGCCAGCAGCTTAGAGGGGGCGCAGGGTAGCAATCAGCCCCAGCATTTT
CDR3 protein: CASSLEGAQGSNQPQHF

J gene: TRBJ1-2
D gene: TRBD1
clone size: many
V gene: TRBV3-1
CDR3 DNA: TGTGCCAGCAGCCAAGATCCCGTACAGGGGTCCTATGGCTACACCTTC
CDR3 protein: CASSQDPVQGSYGYTF

J gene: TRBJ1-2
D gene: NA
clone size: NA
V gene: TRBV10-3
CDR3 DNA: TGTGCCATCAGTGACCCGACAGGCTCGGGCCGTAACTATGGCTACACCTTC
CDR3 protein: CAISDPTGSGRNYGYTF